This TCR beta chain came from a study of blood T cells in healthy people across ages. A sample-barcoded 5' primer and a J-beta primer mix were used in a second PCR of roughly 6 to 11 cycles. Template switching added a 12-random-nucleotide identifier to every cDNA molecule. TCRdb independently ran MiXCR on the 5' RACE reads; one entry per CDR3 protein. Among some 900,000 distinct CDR3 sequences listed, around 28% were seen once. Germline CDR1 reads LGHDT; CDR2 reads YNNKEL (reference sequence). The CDR3 consists of 16 residues. V dropped 0 bases and J dropped 2 bases, with 13 bases sitting between them. Findings of the study overall: Naive T cell percentage showed a strong correlation with the diversity of TCR beta. Greater diversity and more naive CD4+ cells were seen in long-lived donors than in aged donors. Donor CMV status was unknown, possibly confounding expanded clonotype changes.

This clonotype has only a few counts. Its antigen is still unknown. The genes are TRBV3-1 and TRBJ1-1, with D possibly matching TRBD1 (5 bases). This TCR came from a woman older than 75 in good health. The sample consisted of blood. CDR3 region: CASSQDQRGHNTEAFF. DNA of the CDR3: TGTGCCAGCAGCCAAGATCAAAGGGGTCATAACACTGAAGCTTTCTTT.